This TCR beta chain originates from a study of blood T cell repertoires in COVID-19 (dated by TCRdb to 2019 to 2021). Notes on the research overall: Samples from collaborators originated in the United States, Italy and Spain and spanned both the acute and convalescent phases of COVID-19. The prospective study material was composed of cDNA or gDNA derived from T cells, B-cell-depleted T cells, or PBMCs. The repertoires were released in a freely available public database intended as a resource for research on the immune response to SARS-CoV-2. Where available, HLA class I and class II types were obtained from metadata supplied by the sample provider rather than from assay-based typing. The samples were drawn from the first 160 participants of the ongoing ImmuneRACE study and from under 1,500 subjects provided by 6 global collaborators. The dataset comprised deeply sampled blood TCRbeta repertoires from subjects exposed to, actively infected with, or recovered from COVID-19. A de-identified subject ID, COVID-19 status, age in years and sex were almost always included in the sample metadata. Study-level results and caveats: The amount of clinical and demographic metadata varied by source and participant and was provided uncurated.

Inclusive of the bounding cysteine and phenylalanine, the CDR3 is 15 residues long. The kept DNA is CDR3 alone, 45 bases in frame from the first base. V is pared back by 7 bases and J by 4 bases, with 19 bases lying between the germline termini. Looking up the germline V gene (reference sequence) yields CDR1 LNHDA and CDR2 SQIVND. Whole blood was collected in K2EDTA tubes by collaborating institutions according to the institutions' own protocols. For TCRbeta analysis, collaborators shipped samples in one of three forms: frozen whole blood, isolated PBMCs, or DNA extracted from either of those sample types. This clone showed up just a few times. What this receptor recognizes is not known. The record has no base qualities; no much larger clone is one base away. The immunoSEQ Assay, a bias-controlled multiplex PCR, was used to amplify TCRbeta CDR3 regions from genomic DNA. The published analysis was carried out like this. Nucleated cell counts per sample were estimated from amplification of reference gene primers within the assay. To quantify the absolute abundance of each unique TCRbeta CDR3 rearrangement, sequence reads were collapsed and filtered. For each sample, productive Simpson clonality was calculated by taking the square root of Simpson's diversity index across productive rearrangements. TCRdb stores this immuneACCESS table with in-frame sequences only. Part of the clones is absent; in the studies checked, under half of the shortfall reflects unresolved V genes, and no reason is known for the rest. That table is the source of V, J and clone size, and D and trimming were worked out from the DNA. For this sample there are roughly 120,000 clones; approximately 84% appear just once. Around 8.5% of the sample lies in the top ten.

The receptor comes from a woman aged 35 to 49 with acute or convalescent COVID-19. The sample consisted of peripheral blood. Rearrangement joined TRBV19 to TRBJ1-2; no D segment can be confidently identified. The nucleotide sequence reads as follows: TGTGCCAGTAACATTGTCACAGCATCTGGCTATGGCTACACCTTC. It translates to CASNIVTASGYGYTF.